A selection of T cell receptor beta chains follows, all from one sample in a study of shared clonotypes between healthy human individuals. Some clones are missing from TCRdb's copy, which holds only in-frame ones; the method was immunoSEQ multiplex PCR. The sample lists fewer than 1.4 million clones; around 82% were seen once. The specimen was memory CD4+ T cells from PBMCs. Receptors were obtained from a man aged 18 to 29 in good health. Some clones in this sample may be carry-over from other donors' samples. CDR3s include the opening cysteine and the closing phenylalanine or tryptophan. The D gene is left open where the match is weak. Clone sizes are given selectively: once, few, many, or a class where the clone is expanded.

v_gene	j_gene	d_gene	abundance	CDR3nt	CDR3aa
TRBV4-1	TRBJ1-3	NA	few	TGCGCCAGCAGCACGCAGGGGCACTCTGGAAACACCATATATTTT	CASSTQGHSGNTIYF
TRBV30	TRBJ2-7	NA	NA	TGTGCCTGGAGTCCAGGGTCTCGAGAGCAGTACTTC	CAWSPGSREQYF
TRBV7-9	TRBJ1-4	NA	NA	TGTGCCAGCAGTTCCACTTTCCTAGCAACTAATGAAAAACTGTTTTTT	CASSSTFLATNEKLFF
TRBV2	TRBJ1-1	NA	NA	TGTGCCAGCAGCCCTCGTCGTGGGGGAGCCACTGAAGCTTTCTTT	CASSPRRGGATEAFF
TRBV21-1	TRBJ1-4	NA	NA	TGTGCCAGCAGCGCGTCCACAGGGAGAAAACTGTTTTTT	CASSASTGRKLFF
TRBV5-5	TRBJ2-7	NA	NA	TGTGCCAGCAGCTCTAGGACAGACTCCTACGAGCAGTACTTC	CASSSRTDSYEQYF
TRBV2	TRBJ2-7	NA	NA	TGTGCCAGCAGTACACCCGGGACCGTGGCCTACGAGCAGTACTTC	CASSTPGTVAYEQYF
TRBV20-1	TRBJ2-3	NA	NA	TGCAGTGCTGGGCGGAGAGATACGCAGTATTTT	CSAGRRDTQYF
TRBV11-2	TRBJ1-4	NA	few	TGTGCCAGCAGCTTAAGGAGTGCAACTAATGAAAAACTGTTTTTT	CASSLRSATNEKLFF
TRBV7-8	TRBJ2-7	NA	NA	TGTGCCAGCAGCCGGACAGTTGCCTACGAGCAGTACTTC	CASSRTVAYEQYF
TRBV5-1	TRBJ2-3	NA	NA	TGCGCCAGCAGCTTGCGGGCCTCGGACACCGCAGATACGCAGTATTTT	CASSLRASDTADTQYF
TRBV7-9	TRBJ2-3	NA	NA	TGTGCCAGCAGCTTACGGCTAGCGCGAACAGATACGCAGTATTTT	CASSLRLARTDTQYF
TRBV30	TRBJ1-4	NA	NA	TGTGCCTGGAGTAGGTGGGGGCGTAACGAAAAACTGTTTTTT	CAWSRWGRNEKLFF
TRBV7-2	TRBJ2-4	NA	NA	TGTGCCAGCAGCTTTTTCAGCTTGGGGGCCAAAAACATTCAGTACTTC	CASSFFSLGAKNIQYF
TRBV10-2	TRBJ1-1	TRBD1	NA	TGCGCCACCTGGCCGGGACAGGGGGCTTGGAGGACTGAAGCTTTCTTT	CATWPGQGAWRTEAFF
TRBV4-1	TRBJ2-5	NA	NA	TGCGCCAGCAGCCAAAGCGGACGCCAGGAAGAGACCCAGTACTTC	CASSQSGRQEETQYF
TRBV12-5	TRBJ2-2	TRBD2	NA	TGTGCTAGTGGCCTCGGGACTAGCGGGAGTTTGATGGCCGGGGAGCTGTTTTTT	CASGLGTSGSLMAGELFF
TRBV6-1	TRBJ1-5	NA	NA	TGTGCCAGTAGTGCTAGGGGGGCGAATAGTCAGCCCCAGCATTTT	CASSARGANSQPQHF
TRBV25-1	TRBJ1-6	NA	NA	TGTGCCAGCAGACAGGGCTATAATTCACCCCTCCACTTT	CASRQGYNSPLHF
TRBV5-1	TRBJ1-3	TRBD1	once	TGCGCCAGCAGCCAACAGGGGAGTGGAAACACCATATATTTT	CASSQQGSGNTIYF
TRBV19	TRBJ2-7	NA	NA	TGTGCCAGTAGTATAGGTCCAGGGTTGCACGAGCAGTACTTC	CASSIGPGLHEQYF
TRBV7-2	TRBJ2-5	TRBD2	NA	TGTGCCAGCAGCTCGGGACTAGCGGGAGGTGGAGAGACCCAGTACTTC	CASSSGLAGGGETQYF
TRBV11-1	TRBJ2-7	TRBD1	NA	TGTGCCAGCAGCCGTGATTGGGGACAGGGGGCAAACGAGCAGTACTTC	CASSRDWGQGANEQYF
TRBV9	TRBJ1-5	TRBD1	few	TGTGCCAGCAGCGCCGGGACAGGTGTTCAGCCCCAGCATTTT	CASSAGTGVQPQHF
TRBV28	TRBJ2-1	TRBD2	once	TGTGCCAGCAGTGCGGGAGCTTGGCACAATGAGCAGTTCTTC	CASSAGAWHNEQFF
TRBV9	TRBJ2-3	NA	NA	TGTGCCAGCAGCGTAGGGTTTCCAGCCAGCACAGATACGCAGTATTTT	CASSVGFPASTDTQYF
TRBV27	TRBJ2-3	NA	NA	TGTGCCAGCAGTTTTAGTTACCGGAACCCAGATACGCAGTATTTT	CASSFSYRNPDTQYF
TRBV5-1	TRBJ1-1	NA	NA	TGCGCCAGCTCCGGTGGGGTATCGATGAACACTGAAGCTTTCTTT	CASSGGVSMNTEAFF
TRBV5-1	TRBJ2-3	NA	NA	TGCGCCAGCAGCTTGCTACAGGGCACAGATACGCAGTATTTT	CASSLLQGTDTQYF
TRBV5-1	TRBJ1-2	NA	NA	TGCGCCAGCAGCTTGGCCCAACCAGGAAGCTATGGCTACACCTTC	CASSLAQPGSYGYTF
TRBV25-1	TRBJ1-4	NA	NA	TGTGCCAGCAGTGAATCCGGGATTAATGCGGAAAAACTGTTTTTT	CASSESGINAEKLFF
TRBV5-1	TRBJ2-6	NA	NA	TGCGCCAGCGGGGAATCTGGGGCCAACGTCCTGACTTTC	CASGESGANVLTF
TRBV5-5	TRBJ2-5	TRBD2	once	TGTGCCAGCAGCTTGAAAAGCGGGAGTCTAGAGACCCAGTACTTC	CASSLKSGSLETQYF
TRBV18	TRBJ2-6	NA	NA	TGTGCCAGCTCACCATTGGCAGGGGTTGTTTCTGGGGCCAACGTCCTGACTTTC	CASSPLAGVVSGANVLTF
TRBV5-1	TRBJ1-4	NA	NA	TGCGCCAGCAGCGCCAGTCCGGGCACTAATGAAAAACTGTTTTTT	CASSASPGTNEKLFF
TRBV11-2	TRBJ2-7	TRBD2	NA	TGTGCCAGCCGTAAGCCGGGACTAGGTGGAGACGAGCAGTACTTC	CASRKPGLGGDEQYF
TRBV28	TRBJ2-3	NA	NA	TGTGCCAGCAAACTAGGCGGGTTGGGCACAGATACGCAGTATTTT	CASKLGGLGTDTQYF
TRBV7-6	TRBJ2-5	NA	NA	TGTGCCAGCAGCTTAAGTATTATGCGGGAGACCCAGTACTTC	CASSLSIMRETQYF
TRBV25-1	TRBJ2-1	TRBD2	NA	TGTGCCAGCACCGGGAGGGATGGCAATGAGCAGTTCTTC	CASTGRDGNEQFF
TRBV5-1	TRBJ2-1	NA	NA	TGCGCCAGCAGCGAGCAACTAGCTCCCACGGCGGATGAGCAGTTCTTC	CASSEQLAPTADEQFF
TRBV5-1	TRBJ2-2	TRBD1	once	TGCGCCAGCAGCGGGCAGGGGGCGACCGGGGAGCTGTTTTTT	CASSGQGATGELFF
TRBV9	TRBJ2-7	NA	NA	TGTGCCAGCAAGCATGGTTGTCCAGCCTCCTACGAGCAGTACTTC	CASKHGCPASYEQYF
TRBV18	TRBJ2-7	TRBD2	NA	TGTGCCAGCTCACCATCGGGACTAGCGGGAGCCGAGCAGTACTTC	CASSPSGLAGAEQYF
TRBV5-1	TRBJ2-2	NA	NA	TGCGCCAGCAGCTTGGGCCAACCTTTTGGCGGGGAGCTGTTTTTT	CASSLGQPFGGELFF
TRBV28	TRBJ1-1	TRBD1	NA	TGTGCCAGCAGTCTCCCAGGGGGCCTTGACACTGAAGCTTTCTTT	CASSLPGGLDTEAFF
TRBV5-1	TRBJ2-4	NA	NA	TGCGCCAGCAGCTTCCCCCAGAGGGGCATTCAGTACTTC	CASSFPQRGIQYF
TRBV6-1	TRBJ2-1	NA	few	TGTGCCAGCAGTGAATACGGCACCTACAATGAGCAGTTCTTC	CASSEYGTYNEQFF
TRBV5-1	TRBJ2-1	TRBD2	NA	TGCGCCAGCAGCTTGATCGCGGGAGGGGCCTACAATGAGCAGTTCTTC	CASSLIAGGAYNEQFF
TRBV28	TRBJ2-5	TRBD2	NA	TGTGCCAGCAGTTTATCCCCTAGCGGGGCCCAAGAGACCCAGTACTTC	CASSLSPSGAQETQYF
TRBV27	TRBJ1-5	NA	NA	TGTGCCAGCAGTTTGTCACGGTCGGATCAGCCCCAGCATTTT	CASSLSRSDQPQHF
TRBV4-1	TRBJ2-1	TRBD2	few	TGCGCCAGCAGCCACACTAGCGATGGGTCGAACAGTGAGCAGTTCTTC	CASSHTSDGSNSEQFF
TRBV5-1	TRBJ1-1	NA	NA	TGCGCCAGCAGCTTCGTAGCGGGGAACACTGAAGCTTTCTTT	CASSFVAGNTEAFF
TRBV28	TRBJ2-2	TRBD1	NA	TGTGCCAGCAGCCCCCCTCCCGGGACAGGGAACACCGGGGAGCTGTTTTTT	CASSPPPGTGNTGELFF